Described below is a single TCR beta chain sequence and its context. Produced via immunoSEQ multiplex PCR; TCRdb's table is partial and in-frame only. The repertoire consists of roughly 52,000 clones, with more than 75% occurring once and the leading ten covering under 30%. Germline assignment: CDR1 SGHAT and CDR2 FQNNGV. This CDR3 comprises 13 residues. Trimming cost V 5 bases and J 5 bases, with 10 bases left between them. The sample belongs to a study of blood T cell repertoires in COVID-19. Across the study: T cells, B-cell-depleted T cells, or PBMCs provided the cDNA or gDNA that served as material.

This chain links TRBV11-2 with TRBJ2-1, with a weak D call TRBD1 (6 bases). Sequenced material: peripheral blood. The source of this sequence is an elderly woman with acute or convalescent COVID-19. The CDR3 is CASSADRNNEQFF. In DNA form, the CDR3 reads TGTGCCAGCAGCGCGGACAGAAACAATGAGCAGTTCTTC.